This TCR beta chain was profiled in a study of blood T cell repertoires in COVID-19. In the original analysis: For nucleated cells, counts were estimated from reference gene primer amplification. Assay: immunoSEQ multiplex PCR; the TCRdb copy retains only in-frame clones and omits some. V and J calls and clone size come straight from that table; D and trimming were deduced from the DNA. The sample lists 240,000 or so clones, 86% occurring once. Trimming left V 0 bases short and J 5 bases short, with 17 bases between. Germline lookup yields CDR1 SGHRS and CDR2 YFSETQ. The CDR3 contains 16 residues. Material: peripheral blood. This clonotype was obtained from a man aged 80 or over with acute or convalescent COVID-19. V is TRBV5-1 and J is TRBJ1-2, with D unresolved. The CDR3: CASSLGPQGSSYGYTF. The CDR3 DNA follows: TGCGCCAGCAGCTTGGGACCTCAAGGGAGCTCTTATGGCTACACCTTC.